The clone carrying this T cell receptor (beta chain) showed up many times. Its antigen is as yet unknown. The CDR3 is made up of 14 amino acids. The V gene's germline CDR1 is SGHTA and CDR2 FQGNSA. V lost 3 bases and J 7 bases, leaving 12 bases between the germline ends. Unsorted libraries used 2 million PBMCs kept at -80 degrees C. The record originates from a study of neurological immune-mediated disorders. Study-level results: On phylogenetic grouping, the repertoires of 18 of 34 multiple sclerosis patients fell within one related-CDR3 cluster, constituting a possible signature.

From the 5' RACE reads, TCRdb called clonotypes with MiXCR, one entry per CDR3 protein. The sample lists 60,000 to 85,000 distinct CDR3 sequences, approximately 5.2% occurring once. The chain joins TRBV7-2 to TRBJ2-2; D is ambiguous. Sequencing used PBMCs. This clonotype was obtained from a man younger than 35 with multiple sclerosis. CDR3 sequence (DNA): TGTGCCAGCAGCTTGATGGGGTTGGGCGGGGAGCTGTTTTTT. It encodes CASSLMGLGGELFF.